These 24 T cell receptor beta chains were sequenced from one sample in a study of T cells after yellow fever vaccination. From the 5' RACE reads, TCRdb called clonotypes with MiXCR, one entry per CDR3 protein. This sample carries about 170,000 distinct CDR3 sequences, about 10% of them seen once, and the ten largest clones take 36%. The source was CD8+ T cells sorted from PBMCs, collected 15 days after the yellow fever booster vaccination. The origin of the receptors is a man aged 18-30 years who received the YFV17D yellow fever vaccine.

There are a few counts of this clonotype. This chain uses TRBV5-1 with TRBJ2-2; D assignment may be TRBD1 or TRBD2 (5 bases each). V shed 4 bases and J shed 6 bases, with 22 bases lying between them. The length of the CDR3 is 17 residues. Germline CDR1 reads SGHRS; CDR2 reads YFSETQ. The CDR3 DNA is TGCGCCAGCAGCGCGGACCCGGGACGGATCATTCCCGGGGAGCTGTTTTTT. Translating it yields CASSADPGRIIPGELFF.

The chain employs TRBV4-1 and TRBJ2-1; D may be TRBD1 (6 bases). CDR3 size: 15 residues. CDR1 and CDR2 from the germline V gene are MGHRA and YSYEKL. Trimming took 4 bases from V and 1 from J, leaving 11 bases between them. CDR3 amino acids: CASSPNTGSYNEQFF. DNA of the CDR3: TGCGCCAGCAGCCCCAATACAGGGTCCTACAATGAGCAGTTCTTC.

This chain uses TRBV7-9 with TRBJ2-5; TRBD1 matches at 8 bases. The ends lost 6 bases at V and 1 base at J; junction bases unmatched: 7. CDR3 size: 15 residues. The germline V gene has CDR1 SEHNR and CDR2 FQNEAQ (reference sequence). The DNA of the CDR3 is TGTGCCAGCAGGCCTAAACAGGGGGTCCAAGAGACCCAGTACTTC. The encoded protein is CASRPKQGVQETQYF. Supplemented by reference TRBV7-9 and TRBJ2-5, the full variable domain reads DTGVSQNPRHKITKRGQNVTFRCDPISEHNRLYWYRQTLGQGPEFLTYFQNEAQLEKSRLLSDRFSAERPKGSFSTLEIQRTEQGDSAMYLCASRPKQGVQETQYFGPGTRLLVL.

There are a few counts of this clonotype. The genes are TRBV11-3 and TRBJ2-7; D unresolved. Germline V CDR1 and CDR2: SGHNT, YENEEA. Trimming took off 3 bases at V and 2 bases at J, with 8 bases between the two ends. This CDR3 comprises 13 residues. This chain's CDR3 is CASSFEDPYEQYV. DNA for the CDR3: TGTGCCAGCAGCTTCGAGGATCCCTACGAGCAGTACGTC.

This clonotype has only a few counts. The chain carries TRBV10-3 and TRBJ1-6, with D possibly being TRBD1 (6 bases). Germline values: CDR1 ENHRY, CDR2 SYGVKD. There are 17 residues in the CDR3. V was cut by 4 bases and J by 3 bases, with 16 bases left in between. CDR3 nucleotides: TGTGCCATCAGTGGGTCTGAGACAGGTGGCTATAATTCACCCCTCCACTTT. It specifies CAISGSETGGYNSPLHF.

The chain combines TRBV4-2 with TRBJ1-6; 9 bases fit TRBD1. Germline V lookup: CDR1 LGHNA, CDR2 YNFKEQ. The V segment lost 1 base and the J segment 7 bases; nucleotides outside the gene matches: 5. The CDR3 runs 16 residues. This CDR3 reads CASSQGTGTGNSPLHF. The CDR3 nucleotides are TGTGCCAGCAGCCAAGGCACCGGGACAGGGAATTCACCCCTCCACTTT.

This clonotype was detected a few times. V gene TRBV18 combines with J gene TRBJ1-5; no definite D call. This CDR3 has 12 residues. Trimming pared 5 bases from V and 0 bases from J, leaving 2 bases between. CDR1 KGHSH and CDR2 LQKENI come from the germline V gene. This chain's CDR3 is CASSDSNQPQHF. The CDR3 DNA reads TGTGCCAGCTCAGATAGCAATCAGCCCCAGCATTTT.

This clonotype was found a few times. The chain joins TRBV4-1 to TRBJ1-4, with no clear D. CDR3 length: 14 amino acids. Trimming removed 0 bases at V and 10 bases at J, with 12 bases between. Germline CDR1 MGHRA, CDR2 YSYEKL. CDR3 sequence (DNA): TGCGCCAGCAGCCAAGATTACGGACGGGGAAAACTGTTTTTT. Protein sequence: CASSQDYGRGKLFF.

V is TRBV7-2 and J is TRBJ2-2; TRBD1 matches 8 bases. The trim removed 5 bases at V and 9 bases at J, leaving 26 bases unmatched. CDR1 and CDR2 from the germline V gene are SGHTA and FQGNSA. The CDR3 consists of 20 residues. CDR3 bases: TGTGCCAGCAGCCCCCTCATGCGTGCCAGGGGGCGACCTCTAAACCGGGAGCTGTTTTTT. The encoded protein is CASSPLMRARGRPLNRELFF.

This clonotype has only a few counts. The chain recombines TRBV4-2 with TRBJ1-5; D might be TRBD1 (6 bases). CDR1 is LGHNA, CDR2 YNFKEQ, per germline. V was pared by 0 bases and J by 4 bases, with 19 bases between. The CDR3 extends over 18 amino acids. The CDR3 DNA reads as TGTGCCAGCAGCCAAGATCAGCGGGGGTTAAGGGGGAATCAGCCCCAGCATTTT. It yields the protein CASSQDQRGLRGNQPQHF.

This clonotype was counted a few times. This chain joins TRBV6-5 and TRBJ2-5, with 9 bases matching TRBD1. The CDR3 contains 14 residues. The germline CDR1 and CDR2 sequences are MNHEY and SVGAGI. V lost 8 bases and J lost 0; bases outside the gene matches: 4. The CDR3 region is CASLGTGYQETQYF. The CDR3 bases are TGTGCCAGCCTAGGGACAGGGTACCAAGAGACCCAGTACTTC.

This clonotype has more than one count but fewer than ten. V and J are TRBV4-1 and TRBJ2-3; 8 nucleotides match TRBD2. This CDR3 comprises 17 residues. Germline values: CDR1 MGHRA, CDR2 YSYEKL. J was trimmed by 4 bases and V by 0 bases; bases with no gene match: 9. This CDR3 reads CASSQERALLAADTQYF. The CDR3 bases are TGCGCCAGCAGCCAAGAAAGGGCTTTACTAGCGGCAGATACGCAGTATTTT.

The CDR3 DNA is TGCAGCGTTGAATATTACGTTACCCTCACAGATACGCAGTATTTT. Its translation is CSVEYYVTLTDTQYF. The chain recombines TRBV29-1 with TRBJ2-3; no firm D call. CDR1 is SQVTM, CDR2 ANQGSEA, per germline. This CDR3 spans 15 amino acids. The V end was cut by 2 bases, the J end by 2 bases, with 14 bases between.

The chain joins TRBV4-2 to TRBJ2-1; D gene ambiguous. Germline-derived CDR1 and CDR2 are LGHNA and YNFKEQ. The CDR3 loop spans 13 amino acids. The ends were cut back, 1 base at V and 7 bases at J, with 8 bases in the middle. The DNA of the CDR3 is TGTGCCAGCAGCCAAGGGGGTCGAAATGAGCAGTTCTTC. It translates to CASSQGGRNEQFF.

This clonotype was recorded a few times. The CDR3 DNA reads as TGTGCCAGCAGCCGGTCCCCGGGGAGGATGGAGAACACTGAAGCTTTCTTT. Protein: CASSRSPGRMENTEAFF. V and J are TRBV4-2 and TRBJ1-1; no firm D call. V was shortened by 4 bases and J by 1 base, with 19 bases between the two germline ends. Germline values: CDR1 LGHNA, CDR2 YNFKEQ. CDR3 size: 17 residues.

V is TRBV7-9 and J is TRBJ2-5; possibly TRBD2 for D (6 bases). The CDR3 spans 14 residues. The V gene lost 5 bases and the J gene lost 2 bases, with 12 bases spanning the gap. Germline V gene lookup returns CDR1 SEHNR and CDR2 FQNEAQ (reference sequence). Here the CDR3 DNA reads TGTGCCAGCAGCGTGACTAGAGGGCAAGAGACCCAGTACTTC. This encodes CASSVTRGQETQYF.

J is TRBJ2-3 and V is TRBV13; D is possibly TRBD1 (6 bases). Per germline, CDR1 PRHDT and CDR2 FYEKMQ (reference sequence). This CDR3 region has 15 residues. V lost 4 bases and J lost 2, with 13 bases in between. The CDR3: CASSSRTAYTDTQYF. The CDR3, as DNA: TGTGCCAGCAGCTCCCGGACAGCTTACACAGATACGCAGTATTTT.

The chain links TRBV13 to TRBJ2-3, with 8 bases matching TRBD2. In germline, CDR1 is PRHDT, CDR2 FYEKMQ (reference sequence). The CDR3 has 16 amino acids. The V and J ends lost 5 bases and 2 bases, in that order; junction bases with no gene match: 9. CDR3 sequence reads: CASSLGVAGPTDTQYF. The CDR3, as DNA: TGTGCCAGCAGCCTCGGGGTAGCGGGGCCCACAGATACGCAGTATTTT.

The rearrangement links TRBV7-9 to TRBJ1-1, with unresolved D. V lost 0 bases and J lost 1, with 9 bases in between. The CDR3 covers 15 residues. CDR1 SEHNR and CDR2 FQNEAQ come from the germline V gene (reference sequence). The CDR3 bases are TGTGCCAGCAGCTTAGCTGGATTTGGGAACACTGAAGCTTTCTTT. Translated, it gives CASSLAGFGNTEAFF.

This clonotype has at least ten counts. The rearrangement links TRBV10-3 to TRBJ2-7; the D is unclear. V lost 3 bases and J 2 bases, leaving 11 bases between the germline ends. The CDR3 is 14 residues long. CDR1 and CDR2 from the germline V gene are ENHRY and SYGVKD. CDR3 nucleotide sequence: TGTGCCATCAGTGAAGGCGGCGACCCCTACGAGCAGTACTTC. Protein: CAISEGGDPYEQYF.

This clonotype showed up just a few times. The V call is TRBV5-5, the J call TRBJ2-1, with no clear D. Germline V lookup: CDR1 SGHKS, CDR2 YYEKEE (reference sequence). CDR3 length equals 12 residues. Trimming cost V 1 base and J 11 bases, with 10 bases left between them. CDR3 nucleotide sequence: TGTGCCAGCAGCTTGAAAAGCTTTAAGCAGTTCTTC. This gives the protein CASSLKSFKQFF.

The gene calls are TRBV6-6 and TRBJ1-1; no clear D. The germline V gene encodes CDR1 MNHNY and CDR2 SVGAGI (reference sequence). Trimming removed 5 bases from V and 0 bases from J, with 10 bases in between. This CDR3 contains 14 residues. CDR3 sequence: CASSKGSVNTEAFF. CDR3 DNA sequence: TGTGCCAGCAGTAAAGGGTCCGTGAACACTGAAGCTTTCTTT.

The chain couples TRBV7-9 to TRBJ2-3; the D is unclear. From germline, CDR1 is SEHNR and CDR2 FQNEAQ (reference sequence). CDR3 length: 13 amino acids. The ends were cut back, 1 base at V and 4 bases at J, with 6 bases in the middle. This CDR3 reads CASSLGLSDTQYF. The CDR3 nucleotides are TGTGCCAGCAGCTTAGGGCTATCAGATACGCAGTATTTT.

The V and J genes are TRBV14 and TRBJ2-3; 9 nucleotides line up with TRBD2. V lost 0 bases, J lost 6 bases, and 7 bases stayed unmatched. The CDR3 has 16 residues. Germline V gene data show CDR1 as SGHDN and CDR2 as FVKESK. The CDR3 DNA reads as TGTGCCAGCAGCCAAGATCATGGCGGGAGGGTTGATACGCAGTATTTT. Protein: CASSQDHGGRVDTQYF.